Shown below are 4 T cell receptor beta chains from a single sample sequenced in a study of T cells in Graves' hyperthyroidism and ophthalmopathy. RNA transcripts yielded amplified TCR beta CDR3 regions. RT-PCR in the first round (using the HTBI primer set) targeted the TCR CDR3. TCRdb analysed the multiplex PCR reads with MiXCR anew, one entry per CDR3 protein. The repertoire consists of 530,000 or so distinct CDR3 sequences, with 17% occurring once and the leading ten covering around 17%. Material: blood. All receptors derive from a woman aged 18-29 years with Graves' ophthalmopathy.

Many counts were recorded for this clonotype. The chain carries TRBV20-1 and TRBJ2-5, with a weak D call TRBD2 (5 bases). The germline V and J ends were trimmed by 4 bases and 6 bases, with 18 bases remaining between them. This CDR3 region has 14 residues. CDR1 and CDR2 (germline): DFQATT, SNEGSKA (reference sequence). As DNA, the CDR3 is TGCAGTGCTACCGGCGGGCCCGTCACGAAGACCCAGTACTTC. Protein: CSATGGPVTKTQYF.

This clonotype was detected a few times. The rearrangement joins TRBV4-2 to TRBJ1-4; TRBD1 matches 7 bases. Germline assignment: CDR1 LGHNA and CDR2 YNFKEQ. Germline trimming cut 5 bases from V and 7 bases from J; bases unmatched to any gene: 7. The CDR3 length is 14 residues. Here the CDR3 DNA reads TGTGCCAGCAGCGAGACAGGGCTTGGTGAAAAACTGTTTTTT. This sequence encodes CASSETGLGEKLFF.

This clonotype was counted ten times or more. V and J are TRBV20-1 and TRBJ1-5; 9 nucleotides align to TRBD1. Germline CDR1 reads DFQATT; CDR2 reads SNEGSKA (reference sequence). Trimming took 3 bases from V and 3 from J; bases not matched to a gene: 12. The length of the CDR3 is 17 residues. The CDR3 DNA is TGCAGTGCTAGTCTCACCGGGACAGGGCAAGACAATCAGCCCCAGCATTTT. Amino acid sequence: CSASLTGTGQDNQPQHF.

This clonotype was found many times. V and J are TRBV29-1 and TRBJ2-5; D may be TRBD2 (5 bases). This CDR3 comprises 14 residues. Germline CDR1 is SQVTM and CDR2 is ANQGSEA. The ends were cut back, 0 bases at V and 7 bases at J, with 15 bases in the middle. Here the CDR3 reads CSVEDGIGDRTQYF. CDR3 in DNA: TGCAGCGTTGAAGATGGAATCGGGGATCGGACCCAGTACTTC.